The source of this T cell receptor (beta chain) is a study of T cells in narcolepsy (dated by TCRdb to 2016 to 2019). Background on the whole study: Patients with narcolepsy type 1 or type 2 (NT1, NT2) were enrolled in the study together with healthy control donors. Autoreactive T cells targeting hypocretin neuron self-antigens (hypocretin, TRIB2) were sought in narcolepsy patients, and TCR Vbeta sequencing was used to track clonotypes in blood and CSF. Broad study findings and their caveats: No sequences matching autoreactive T cell clones were contained in some blood memory CD4+ repertoires from patients and controls. Plots that compared CSF and blood CD4+ T cell clonotypes from the same patient highlighted HCRT-specific and TRIB2-specific autoreactive clonotypes. According to the report, autoreactive clonotypes were detected serially in the blood of the same patients and of different patients, but not in healthy controls. Numbers of sequenced blood memory CD4+ clonotypes were comparable, with averages of some 39,000 in patients and 33,354 in controls.

The CDR3 goes from the cysteine to the phenylalanine over 14 residues. Only the CDR3 DNA is retained, 42 bases long and in frame from the first base. V and J lose 1 base and 1 base, and a span of 6 bases separates them. CDR1 and CDR2, per the germline V gene, are SNHLY and FYNNEI. Memory CD4+ T cells were sorted ex vivo from peripheral blood of narcolepsy patients and healthy controls for TCR Vbeta sequencing. Libraries were constructed by the immunoSEQ multiplex PCR assay. TCRdb took over this immuneACCESS table, retaining in-frame rearrangements with V and J assigned. Such tables are incomplete; in checked studies, under half of the missing clones stem from an unresolved V gene, and the remainder is unexplained. This sample comprises some 30,000 clones, about nine tenths of them detected only once. Over 0.8% of the sample rests with the top ten. Worth noting for this clone: Its recognized antigen is unknown. No base quality information exists; no much larger clone differs at one position.

This TCR came from a human donor with narcolepsy. The receptor chain draws on TRBV2 and TRBJ2-3; confidence is insufficient to name the D gene. Specimen: CD45RA- memory CD4+ T cells from PBMCs. The sample's cell subset or site label, in plain terms: memory T cells sorted ex vivo from peripheral blood. The sequenced DNA: TGTGCCAGCAGTGAAGGAGACGGCACAGATACGCAGTATTTT. Its protein is CASSEGDGTDTQYF.